This record covers a single TCR delta chain. A far bigger clonotype differs at one base, so this is likely a read error. Within the sample, other DNA sequences also encode this same CDR3. These data come from a study of gamma-delta chains in newborns, infants, children. Study overall: Innate gammadelta T cells reportedly expand polyclonally right after birth, driven by microbial exposure, per the title.

Per germline, CDR1 GEAIGNYY and CDR2 EKD. The CDR3 covers 20 residues. TCRdb reanalyzed the reads using CATT. The sample consists of 3,000 or so delta-chain clones, about 0.3% of them appearing once. This sequence was found in a child who was a newborn, infant or young child, either healthy, febrile or measles-vaccinated (not recorded which). The chain uses TRDV2 and TRDJ3, with TRDD3 matching 12 bases. Sequenced: blood. The CDR3 sequence is CACDTVVTGGYIRDTRQMFF. The CDR3, as DNA: TGTGCCTGTGACACCGTGGTTACTGGGGGATACATCCGGGACACCCGCCAGATGTTTTTC.